Below, 7 T cell receptor beta chains from the same sample are listed, as sequenced in a study of cytomegalovirus exposure and HLA in healthy donors (dated by TCRdb to 2016 to 2017). The library was obtained by the immunoSEQ multiplex PCR assay. For the multiplex PCR, a mixture combining 60 forward primers for TCR Vbeta segments and 13 reverse primers for TCR Jbeta segments was used. Imported from immuneACCESS, the table was reduced by TCRdb to in-frame sequences with V and J called. These copies leave out some clones; in studies compared against another copy, an unresolved V gene accounts for under half, and the cause of the remainder is not known. Here the sample has about 150,000 clones; about 74% occur a single time. The top ten clones comprise about 13% of the sample. The source material was PBMCs. Receptor source: a man between 35 and 55 years old in good health and CMV-seropositive.

The V call is TRBV5-1, the J call TRBJ2-7; a weak D match, TRBD2 (6 bases). The CDR3 is 12 residues long. V dropped 1 base and J dropped 6 bases, with 8 bases sitting between them. CDR1 and CDR2 from the germline V gene are SGHRS and YFSETQ. The CDR3 DNA sequence: TGCGCCAGCAGCTTGTTCGGGGGCGAGCAGTACTTC. This gives the protein CASSLFGGEQYF. The complete variable domain, with remaining parts taken from reference TRBV5-1 and TRBJ2-7, reads KAGVTQTPRYLIKTRGQQVTLSCSPISGHRSVSWYQQTPGQGLQFLFEYFSETQRNKGNFPGRFSGRQFSNSRSEMNVSTLELGDSALYLCASSLFGGEQYFGPGTRLTVT.

V usage is TRBV28 and J usage is TRBJ2-3, with a tentative D call TRBD2 (6 bases). Germline CDR1 is MDHEN and CDR2 is SYDVKM. The V end lost 6 bases, the J end lost 2 bases, and 18 bases lay between the germline ends. The CDR3 length is 16 residues. The chain's CDR3 is CASSLLRGGVTDTQYF. The CDR3 bases are TGTGCCAGCAGCCTTCTGCGTGGCGGGGTCACAGATACGCAGTATTTT.

This clone was detected only once. The chain recombines TRBV29-1 with TRBJ1-5, with 11 bases fitting TRBD1. This CDR3 contains 17 residues. Germline assignment: CDR1 SQVTM and CDR2 ANQGSEA. With V trimmed by 6 bases and J by 3 bases, 13 bases remained unmatched. CDR3 in amino acids: CSVYRDRGRASNQPQHF. The CDR3 nucleotides are TGCAGCGTGTACCGGGACAGGGGGAGGGCCTCCAATCAGCCCCAGCATTTT.

The chain links TRBV4-3 to TRBJ2-7, with D tentatively TRBD2 (6 bases). Germline V CDR1 and CDR2: LGHNA, YSLEER. Deletions cut 1 base from V and 0 bases from J, with 7 bases between. The CDR3 sequence is 14 residues long. The CDR3 region has the DNA TGCGCCAGCAGCCAAGGGGAGGACTCCTACGAGCAGTACTTC. This sequence encodes CASSQGEDSYEQYF.

This clone was observed a few times. This chain uses TRBV7-9 with TRBJ2-4, with TRBD1 matching over 7 bases. This CDR3 has 15 residues. CDR1 is SEHNR and CDR2 is FQNEAQ in the germline V gene (reference sequence). V shed 2 bases, J shed 7 bases, and the junction held 8 bases outside the gene matches. CDR3 residues: CASSLHTQGMNIQYF. The DNA for the CDR3 is TGTGCCAGCAGCTTACATACACAGGGGATGAACATTCAGTACTTC.

The chain has TRBV7-9 and TRBJ2-3, with D perhaps matching TRBD1 (6 bases). V was shortened by 5 bases and J by 6 bases, with 12 bases between the two germline ends. The CDR3 is 13 residues long. Germline lookup yields CDR1 SEHNR and CDR2 FQNEAQ (reference sequence). DNA of the CDR3: TGTGCCAGCAGCACGAACAGGGTTGATACGCAGTATTTT. Amino acids: CASSTNRVDTQYF.

V gene TRBV27 combines with J gene TRBJ1-1, with 7 bases matching TRBD1. Losses at the gene ends were 5 bases for V and 2 bases for J; bases not matched to a gene: 5. Per the germline V gene, CDR1 is MNHEY and CDR2 is SMNVEV (reference sequence). The CDR3 sequence is 14 residues long. For the CDR3, the DNA is TGTGCCAGCAGTGAGAGGACAGGCAACACTGAAGCTTTCTTT. Translated, it gives CASSERTGNTEAFF.